This T cell receptor (beta chain) was captured in a study of blood T cell repertoires in COVID-19. Method: immunoSEQ multiplex PCR; TCRdb's copy keeps in-frame clones and lacks some. The sample lists approximately 120,000 clones; more than 70% were seen once. This clone occurred once. Sample: peripheral blood. This clonotype was sampled from a human donor in a cohort sampled during active COVID-19.

CDR3 amino acids: CASSKGLAGASYNEQFF. Written as DNA, the CDR3 is TGTGCCAGCAGTAAAGGACTAGCGGGAGCATCTTACAATGAGCAGTTCTTC. The chain employs TRBV6-1 and TRBJ2-1; 13 bases match TRBD2. Per the germline V gene, CDR1 is MNHNS and CDR2 is SASEGT. The V and J ends lost 5 bases and 4 bases, in that order; junction bases with no gene match: 8. The CDR3 covers 17 residues.